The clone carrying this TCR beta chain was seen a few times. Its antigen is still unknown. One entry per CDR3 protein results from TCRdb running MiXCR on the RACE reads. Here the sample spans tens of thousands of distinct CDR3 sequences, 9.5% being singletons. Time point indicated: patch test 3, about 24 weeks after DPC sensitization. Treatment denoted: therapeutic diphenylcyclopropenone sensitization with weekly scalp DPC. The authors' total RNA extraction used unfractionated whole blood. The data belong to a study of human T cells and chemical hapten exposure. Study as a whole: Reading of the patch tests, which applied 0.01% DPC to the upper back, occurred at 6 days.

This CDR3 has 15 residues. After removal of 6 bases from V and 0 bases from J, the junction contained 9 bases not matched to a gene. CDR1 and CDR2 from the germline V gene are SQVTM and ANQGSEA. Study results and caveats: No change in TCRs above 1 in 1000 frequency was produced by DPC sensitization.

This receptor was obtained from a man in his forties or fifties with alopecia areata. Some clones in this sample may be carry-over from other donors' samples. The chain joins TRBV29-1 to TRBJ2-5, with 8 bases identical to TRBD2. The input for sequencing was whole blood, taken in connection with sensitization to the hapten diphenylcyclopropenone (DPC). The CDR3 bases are TGCAGCGTCTTCGGCATAGCGGGGCACCAAGAGACCCAGTACTTC. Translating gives CSVFGIAGHQETQYF.